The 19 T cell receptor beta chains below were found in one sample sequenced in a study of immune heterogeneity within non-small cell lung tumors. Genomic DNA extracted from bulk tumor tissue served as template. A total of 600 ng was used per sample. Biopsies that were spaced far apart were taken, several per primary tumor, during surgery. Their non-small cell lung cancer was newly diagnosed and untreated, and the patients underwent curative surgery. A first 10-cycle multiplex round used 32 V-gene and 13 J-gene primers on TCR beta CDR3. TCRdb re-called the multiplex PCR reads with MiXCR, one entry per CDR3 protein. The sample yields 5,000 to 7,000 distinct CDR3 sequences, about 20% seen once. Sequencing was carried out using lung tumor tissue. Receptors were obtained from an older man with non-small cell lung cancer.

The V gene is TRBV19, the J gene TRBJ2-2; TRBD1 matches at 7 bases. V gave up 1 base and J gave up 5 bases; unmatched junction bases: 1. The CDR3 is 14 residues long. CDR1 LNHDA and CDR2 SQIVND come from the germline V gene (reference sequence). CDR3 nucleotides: TGTGCCAGTAGTATAGTGGGACAGACCGGGGAGCTGTTTTTT. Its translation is CASSIVGQTGELFF. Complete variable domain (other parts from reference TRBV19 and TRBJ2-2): DGGITQSPKYLFRKEGQNVTLSCEQNLNHDAMYWYRQDPGQGLRLIYYSQIVNDFQKGDIAEGYSVSREKKESFPLTVTSAQKNPTAFYLCASSIVGQTGELFFGEGSRLTVL.

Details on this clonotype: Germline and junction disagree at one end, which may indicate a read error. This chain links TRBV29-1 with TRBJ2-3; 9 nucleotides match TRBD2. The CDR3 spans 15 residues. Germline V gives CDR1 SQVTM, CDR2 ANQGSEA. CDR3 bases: TGCAGCGTTGAAGATCCGGGACTAGCAGGGGGTACGAAGTATTTT. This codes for CSVEDPGLAGGTKYF.

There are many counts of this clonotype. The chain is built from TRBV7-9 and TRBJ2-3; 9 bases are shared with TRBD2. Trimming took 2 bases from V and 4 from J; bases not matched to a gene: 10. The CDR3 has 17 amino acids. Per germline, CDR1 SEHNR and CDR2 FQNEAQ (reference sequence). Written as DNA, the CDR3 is TGTGCCAGCAGCTTAAGACTAGCGGATAGAGAGGCAGATACGCAGTATTTT. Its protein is CASSLRLADREADTQYF.

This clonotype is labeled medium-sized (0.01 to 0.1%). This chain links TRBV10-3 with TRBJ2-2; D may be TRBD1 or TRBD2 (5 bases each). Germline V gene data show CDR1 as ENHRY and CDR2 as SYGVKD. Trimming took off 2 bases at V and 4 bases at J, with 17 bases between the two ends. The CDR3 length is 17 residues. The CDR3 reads CAISEQTAVPRTGELFF. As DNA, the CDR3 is TGTGCCATCAGTGAGCAGACAGCGGTTCCCCGCACCGGGGAGCTGTTTTTT.

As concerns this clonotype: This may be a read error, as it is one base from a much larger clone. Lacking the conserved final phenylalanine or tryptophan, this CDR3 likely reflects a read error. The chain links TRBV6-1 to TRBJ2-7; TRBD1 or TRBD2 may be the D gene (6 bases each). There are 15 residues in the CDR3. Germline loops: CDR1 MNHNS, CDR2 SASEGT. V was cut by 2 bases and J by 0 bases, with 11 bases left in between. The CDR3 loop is CASSEMGGISYEQYS. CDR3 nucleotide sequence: TGTGCCAGCAGTGAAATGGGGGGCATCTCCTACGAGCAGTACTCC.

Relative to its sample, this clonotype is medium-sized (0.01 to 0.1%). The CDR3: CASSLDSNSHGYTF. CDR3 nucleotide sequence: TGCGCCAGCAGCTTGGACAGCAATTCACATGGCTACACCTTC. V is TRBV5-1 and J is TRBJ1-2, with no clear D. The CDR3 has 14 amino acids. V lost 0 bases to trimming and J lost 6 bases, with 12 bases between them. The germline gives CDR1 SGHRS, CDR2 YFSETQ.

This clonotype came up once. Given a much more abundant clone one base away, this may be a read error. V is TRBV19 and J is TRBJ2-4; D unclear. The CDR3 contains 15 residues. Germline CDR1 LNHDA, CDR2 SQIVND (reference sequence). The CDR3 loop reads CASSIVLTSKNIQCF. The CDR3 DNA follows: TGTGCCAGTAGTATAGTCTTAACGTCCAAAAACATTCAGTGCTTC.

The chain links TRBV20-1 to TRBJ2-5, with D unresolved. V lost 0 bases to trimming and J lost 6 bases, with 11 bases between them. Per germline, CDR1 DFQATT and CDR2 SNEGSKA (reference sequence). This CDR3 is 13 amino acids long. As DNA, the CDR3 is TGCAGTGCTAGAGATCAACTCCTGCAGACCCAGTACTTC. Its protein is CSARDQLLQTQYF.

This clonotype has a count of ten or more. The CDR3 spells CAIIEASGDHPSSSYEQYF. The CDR3 region has the DNA TGTGCCATCATAGAGGCTAGCGGGGATCATCCTTCTAGCTCCTACGAGCAGTACTTC. The genes are TRBV10-3 and TRBJ2-7; 9 bases line up with TRBD2. The trim removed 7 bases at V and 0 bases at J, leaving 19 bases unmatched. The length of the CDR3 is 19 residues. Germline V CDR1 and CDR2: ENHRY, SYGVKD.

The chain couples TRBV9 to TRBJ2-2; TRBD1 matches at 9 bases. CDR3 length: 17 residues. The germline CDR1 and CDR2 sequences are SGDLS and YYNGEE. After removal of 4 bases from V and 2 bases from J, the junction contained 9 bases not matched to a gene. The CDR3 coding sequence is TGTGCCAGCAGCTCCCCGCGGGACAGGGAAAACACCGGGGAGCTGTTTTTT. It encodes CASSSPRDRENTGELFF. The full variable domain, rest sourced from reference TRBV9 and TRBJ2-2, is DSGVTQTPKHLITATGQRVTLRCSPRSGDLSVYWYQQSLDQGLQFLIQYYNGEERAKGNILERFSAQQFPDLHSELNLSSLELGDSALYFCASSSPRDRENTGELFFGEGSRLTVL.

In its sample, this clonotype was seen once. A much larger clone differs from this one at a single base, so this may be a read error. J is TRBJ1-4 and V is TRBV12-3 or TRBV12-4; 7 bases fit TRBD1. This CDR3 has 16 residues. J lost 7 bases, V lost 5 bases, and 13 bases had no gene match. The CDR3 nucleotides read TGTGCCAGCAGTCCAGGGCATAGGGGGCGCGGTGAAAAACTGTTTTTT. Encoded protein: CASSPGHRGRGEKLFF.

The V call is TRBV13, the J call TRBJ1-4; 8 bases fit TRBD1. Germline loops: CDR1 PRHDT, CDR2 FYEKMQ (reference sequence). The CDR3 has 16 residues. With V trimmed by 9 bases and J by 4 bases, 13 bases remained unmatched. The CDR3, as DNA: TGTGCCAGAAACACCAACAGGGGGTCGGGTAATGAAAAACTGTTTTTT. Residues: CARNTNRGSGNEKLFF.

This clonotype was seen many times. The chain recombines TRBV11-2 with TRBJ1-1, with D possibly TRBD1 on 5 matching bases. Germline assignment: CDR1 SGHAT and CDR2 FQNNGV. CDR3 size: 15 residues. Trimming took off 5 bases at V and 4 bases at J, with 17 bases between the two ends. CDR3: CASSPTLGGSTEAFF. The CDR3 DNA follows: TGTGCCAGCAGCCCCACTCTGGGGGGGAGCACTGAAGCTTTCTTT.

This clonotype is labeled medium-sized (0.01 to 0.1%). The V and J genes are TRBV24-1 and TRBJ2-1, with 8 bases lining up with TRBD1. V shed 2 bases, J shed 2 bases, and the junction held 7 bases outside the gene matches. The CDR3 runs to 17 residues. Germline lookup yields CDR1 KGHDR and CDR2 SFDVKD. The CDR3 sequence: CATSDSRGQGTYNEQFF. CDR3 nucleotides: TGTGCCACCAGTGATTCCCGAGGACAGGGTACCTACAATGAGCAGTTCTTC.

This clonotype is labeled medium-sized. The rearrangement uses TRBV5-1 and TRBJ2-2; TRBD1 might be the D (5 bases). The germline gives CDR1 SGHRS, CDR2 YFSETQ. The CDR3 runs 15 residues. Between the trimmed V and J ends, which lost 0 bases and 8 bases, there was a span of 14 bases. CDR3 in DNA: TGCGCCAGCAGCTTGGGGACACCTCAAAAGGGGGAGCTGTTTTTT. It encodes CASSLGTPQKGELFF. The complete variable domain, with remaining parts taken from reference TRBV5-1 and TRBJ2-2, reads KAGVTQTPRYLIKTRGQQVTLSCSPISGHRSVSWYQQTPGQGLQFLFEYFSETQRNKGNFPGRFSGRQFSNSRSEMNVSTLELGDSALYLCASSLGTPQKGELFFGEGSRLTVL.

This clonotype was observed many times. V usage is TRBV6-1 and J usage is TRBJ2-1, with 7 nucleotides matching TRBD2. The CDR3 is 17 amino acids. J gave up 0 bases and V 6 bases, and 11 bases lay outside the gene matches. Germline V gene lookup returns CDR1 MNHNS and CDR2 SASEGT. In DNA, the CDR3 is TGTGCCAGCAGGGGGGGGGTGCGCCAGAGCTCCTACAATGAGCAGTTCTTC. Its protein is CASRGGVRQSSYNEQFF.

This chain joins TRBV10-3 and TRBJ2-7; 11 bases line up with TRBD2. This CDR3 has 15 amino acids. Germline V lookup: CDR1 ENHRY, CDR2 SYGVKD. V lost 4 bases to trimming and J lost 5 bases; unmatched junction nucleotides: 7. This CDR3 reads CAISGQLAGGDEQYF. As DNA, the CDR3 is TGTGCCATCAGTGGTCAGCTAGCGGGAGGAGACGAGCAGTACTTC.

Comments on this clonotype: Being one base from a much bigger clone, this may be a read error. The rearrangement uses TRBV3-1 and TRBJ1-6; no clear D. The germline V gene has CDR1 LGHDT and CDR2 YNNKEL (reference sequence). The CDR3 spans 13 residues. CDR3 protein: CASSQRFESPHHF. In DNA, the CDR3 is TGTGCCAGCAGCCAACGGTTCGAATCACCCCACCACTTT.

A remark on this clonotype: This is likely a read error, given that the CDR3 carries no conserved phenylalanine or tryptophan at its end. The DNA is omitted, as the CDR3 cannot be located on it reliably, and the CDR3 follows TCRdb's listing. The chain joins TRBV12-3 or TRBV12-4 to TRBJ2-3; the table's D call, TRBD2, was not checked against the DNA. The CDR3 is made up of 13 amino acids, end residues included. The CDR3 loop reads CASSFGGSQDFGP.